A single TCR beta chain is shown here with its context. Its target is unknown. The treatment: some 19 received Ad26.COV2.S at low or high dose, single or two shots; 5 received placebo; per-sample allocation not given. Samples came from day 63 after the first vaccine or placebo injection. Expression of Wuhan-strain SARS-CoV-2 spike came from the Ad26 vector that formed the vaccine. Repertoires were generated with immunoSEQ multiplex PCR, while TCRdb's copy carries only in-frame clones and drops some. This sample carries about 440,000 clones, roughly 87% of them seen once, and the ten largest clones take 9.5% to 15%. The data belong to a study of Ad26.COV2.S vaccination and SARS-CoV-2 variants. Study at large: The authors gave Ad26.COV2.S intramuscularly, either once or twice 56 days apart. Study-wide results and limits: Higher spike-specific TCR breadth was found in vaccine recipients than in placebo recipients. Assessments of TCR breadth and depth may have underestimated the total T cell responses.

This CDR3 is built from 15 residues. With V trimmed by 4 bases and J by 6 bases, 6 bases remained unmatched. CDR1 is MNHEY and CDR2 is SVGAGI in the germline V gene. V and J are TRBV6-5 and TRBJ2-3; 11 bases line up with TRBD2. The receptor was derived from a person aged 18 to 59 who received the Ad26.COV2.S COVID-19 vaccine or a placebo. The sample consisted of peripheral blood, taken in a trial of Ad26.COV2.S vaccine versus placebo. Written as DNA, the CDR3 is TGTGCCAGCAGTTTAGCGGGAGGGCCGGTGGATACGCAGTATTTT. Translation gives CASSLAGGPVDTQYF.